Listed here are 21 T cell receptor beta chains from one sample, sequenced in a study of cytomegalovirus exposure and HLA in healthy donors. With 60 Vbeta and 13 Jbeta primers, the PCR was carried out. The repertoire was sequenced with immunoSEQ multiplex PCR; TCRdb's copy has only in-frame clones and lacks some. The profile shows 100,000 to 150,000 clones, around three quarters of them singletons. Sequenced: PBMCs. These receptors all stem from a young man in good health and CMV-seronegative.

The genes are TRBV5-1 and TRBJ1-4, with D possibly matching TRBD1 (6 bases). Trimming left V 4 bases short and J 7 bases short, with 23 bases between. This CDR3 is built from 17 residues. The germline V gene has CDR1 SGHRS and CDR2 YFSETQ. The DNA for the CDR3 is TGCGCCAGCAGCCCAGGGAGCGGGGGCGTATGGGGTGAAAAACTGTTTTTT. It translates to CASSPGSGGVWGEKLFF.

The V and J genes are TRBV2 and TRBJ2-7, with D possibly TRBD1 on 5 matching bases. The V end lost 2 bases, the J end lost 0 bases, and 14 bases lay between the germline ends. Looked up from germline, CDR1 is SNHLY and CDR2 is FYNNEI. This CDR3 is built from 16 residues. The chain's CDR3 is CASSESMGPSSYEQYF. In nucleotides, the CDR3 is TGTGCCAGCAGTGAAAGTATGGGGCCGAGCTCCTACGAGCAGTACTTC. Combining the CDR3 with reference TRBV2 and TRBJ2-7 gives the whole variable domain EPEVTQTPSHQVTQMGQEVILRCVPISNHLYFYWYRQILGQKVEFLVSFYNNEISEKSEIFDDQFSVERPDGSNFTLKIRSTKLEDSAMYFCASSESMGPSSYEQYFGPGTRLTVT.

CDR3 residues: CASSWAGGELSPQHF. CDR3 nucleotides: TGTGCCAGCAGTTGGGCAGGGGGCGAGCTTTCGCCCCAGCATTTT. The genes are TRBV6-1 and TRBJ1-5; 8 bases agree with TRBD1. V shed 5 bases and J 9 bases; nucleotides not matched to a gene: 12. The CDR3 is made up of 15 amino acids. Germline loops: CDR1 MNHNS, CDR2 SASEGT.

CDR3 residues: CASSQKLTAGVYNEQFF. The CDR3 DNA reads TGTGCCAGCAGCCAGAAATTAACAGCGGGGGTTTACAATGAGCAGTTCTTC. The chain has TRBV11-3 and TRBJ2-1; 8 bases fit TRBD2. The CDR3 runs to 17 residues. V dropped 5 bases and J dropped 4; count of bases not matched to a gene: 13. Germline V gene sequence: CDR1 SGHNT, CDR2 YENEEA.

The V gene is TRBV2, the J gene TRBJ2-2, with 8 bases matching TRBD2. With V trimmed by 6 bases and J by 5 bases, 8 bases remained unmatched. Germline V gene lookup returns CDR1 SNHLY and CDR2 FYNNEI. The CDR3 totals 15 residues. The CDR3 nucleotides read TGTGCCAGCAGCCGGCTAGCGGGCGAAACCGGGGAGCTGTTTTTT. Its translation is CASSRLAGETGELFF. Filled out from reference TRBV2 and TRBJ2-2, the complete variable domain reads EPEVTQTPSHQVTQMGQEVILRCVPISNHLYFYWYRQILGQKVEFLVSFYNNEISEKSEIFDDQFSVERPDGSNFTLKIRSTKLEDSAMYFCASSRLAGETGELFFGEGSRLTVL.

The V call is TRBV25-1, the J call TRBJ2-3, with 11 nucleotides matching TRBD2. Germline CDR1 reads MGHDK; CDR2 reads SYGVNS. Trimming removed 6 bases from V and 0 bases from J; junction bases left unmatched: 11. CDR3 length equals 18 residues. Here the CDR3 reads CASRGGTSGFASTDTQYF. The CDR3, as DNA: TGTGCCAGCAGAGGGGGGACTAGCGGTTTTGCTAGCACAGATACGCAGTATTTT. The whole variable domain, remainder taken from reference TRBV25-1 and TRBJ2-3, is EADIYQTPRYLVIGTGKKITLECSQTMGHDKMYWYQQDPGMELHLIHYSYGVNSTEKGDLSSESTVSRIRTEHFPLTLESARPSHTSQYLCASRGGTSGFASTDTQYFGPGTRLTVL.

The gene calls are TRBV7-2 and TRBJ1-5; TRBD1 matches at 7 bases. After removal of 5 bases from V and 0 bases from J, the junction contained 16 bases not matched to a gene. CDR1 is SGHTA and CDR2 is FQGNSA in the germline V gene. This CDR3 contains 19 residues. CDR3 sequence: CASSPRGGDRRYSNQPQHF. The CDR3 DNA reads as TGTGCCAGCAGCCCCCGTGGTGGGGACAGACGTTATAGCAATCAGCCCCAGCATTTT.

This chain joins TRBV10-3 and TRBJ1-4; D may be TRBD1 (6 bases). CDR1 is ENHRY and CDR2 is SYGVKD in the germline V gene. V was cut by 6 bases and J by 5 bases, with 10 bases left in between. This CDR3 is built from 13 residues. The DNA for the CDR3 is TGTGCCATCAGGACAGGTGCCAATGAAAAACTGTTTTTT. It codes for CAIRTGANEKLFF.

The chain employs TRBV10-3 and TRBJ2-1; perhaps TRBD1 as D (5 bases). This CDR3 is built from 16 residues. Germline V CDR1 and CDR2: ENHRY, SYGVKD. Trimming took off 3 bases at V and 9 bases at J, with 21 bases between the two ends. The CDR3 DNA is TGTGCCATCAGTGAATTGATGGGGCCAGAGACCGCTGAGCAGTTCTTC. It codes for CAISELMGPETAEQFF.

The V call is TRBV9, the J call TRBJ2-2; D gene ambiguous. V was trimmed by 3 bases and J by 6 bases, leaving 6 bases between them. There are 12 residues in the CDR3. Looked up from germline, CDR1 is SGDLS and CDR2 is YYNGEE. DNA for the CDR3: TGTGCCAGCAGCGAACAACCCGGGGAGCTGTTTTTT. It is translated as CASSEQPGELFF.

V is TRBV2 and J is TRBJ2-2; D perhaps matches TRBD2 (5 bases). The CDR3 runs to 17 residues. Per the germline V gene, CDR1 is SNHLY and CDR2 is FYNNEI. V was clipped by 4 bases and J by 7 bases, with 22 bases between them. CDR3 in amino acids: CASSAKTRIPGGGELFF. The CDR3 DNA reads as TGTGCCAGCAGTGCCAAGACGAGGATACCCGGAGGCGGGGAGCTGTTTTTT.

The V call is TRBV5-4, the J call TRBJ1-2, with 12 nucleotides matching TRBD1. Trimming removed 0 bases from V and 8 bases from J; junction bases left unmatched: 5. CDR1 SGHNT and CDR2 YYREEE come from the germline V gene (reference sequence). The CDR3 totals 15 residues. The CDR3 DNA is TGTGCCAGCAGCTTGGCGGGACAGGGGGCGCGAGGCTACACCTTC. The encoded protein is CASSLAGQGARGYTF.

Here the CDR3 reads CASSLFTGGFERGYGYTF. Written as DNA, the CDR3 is TGTGCCAGCAGCTTATTTACAGGGGGCTTCGAGCGAGGCTATGGCTACACCTTC. The chain employs TRBV7-9 and TRBJ1-2, with 9 bases lining up with TRBD1. The CDR3 sequence is 18 residues long. Germline V gene sequence: CDR1 SEHNR, CDR2 FQNEAQ (reference sequence). The V gene end was trimmed by 2 bases and the J gene end by 4 bases; junction bases not matched to a gene: 14.

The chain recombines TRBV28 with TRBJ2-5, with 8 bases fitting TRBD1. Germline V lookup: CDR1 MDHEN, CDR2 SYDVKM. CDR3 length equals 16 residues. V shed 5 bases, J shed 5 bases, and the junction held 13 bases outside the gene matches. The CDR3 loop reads CASSPRTGIGFETQYF. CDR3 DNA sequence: TGTGCCAGCAGTCCCCGGACAGGGATTGGTTTCGAGACCCAGTACTTC.

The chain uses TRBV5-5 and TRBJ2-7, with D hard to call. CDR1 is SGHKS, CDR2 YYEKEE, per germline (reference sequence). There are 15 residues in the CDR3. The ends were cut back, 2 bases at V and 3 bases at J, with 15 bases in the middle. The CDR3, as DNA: TGTGCCAGCAGCTTAGCTTCGCGACAAGACTACGAGCAGTACTTC. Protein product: CASSLASRQDYEQYF.

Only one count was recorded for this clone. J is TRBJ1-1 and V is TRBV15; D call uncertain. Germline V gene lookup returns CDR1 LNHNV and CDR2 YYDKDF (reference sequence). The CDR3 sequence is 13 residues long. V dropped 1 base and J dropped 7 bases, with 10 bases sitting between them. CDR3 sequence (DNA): TGTGCCACCAGCAGAGTAGGACGGGGTGAAGCTTTCTTT. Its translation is CATSRVGRGEAFF. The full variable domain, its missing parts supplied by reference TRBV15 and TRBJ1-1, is DAMVIQNPRYQVTQFGKPVTLSCSQTLNHNVMYWYQQKSSQAPKLLFHYYDKDFNNEADTPDNFQSRRPNTSFCFLDIRSPGLGDTAMYLCATSRVGRGEAFFGQGTRLTVV.

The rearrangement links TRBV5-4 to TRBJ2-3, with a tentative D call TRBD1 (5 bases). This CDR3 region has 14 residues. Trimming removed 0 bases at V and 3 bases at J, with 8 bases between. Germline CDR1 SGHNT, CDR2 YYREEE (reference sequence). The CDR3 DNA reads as TGTGCCAGCAGCTTGGATGACAGAACAGATACGCAGTATTTT. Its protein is CASSLDDRTDTQYF.

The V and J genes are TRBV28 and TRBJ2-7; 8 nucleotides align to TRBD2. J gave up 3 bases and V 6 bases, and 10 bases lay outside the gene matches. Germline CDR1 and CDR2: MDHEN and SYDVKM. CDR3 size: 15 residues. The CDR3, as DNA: TGTGCCAGCAGCACGAGCGGGAGCTGGGGCTACGAGCAGTACTTC. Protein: CASSTSGSWGYEQYF.

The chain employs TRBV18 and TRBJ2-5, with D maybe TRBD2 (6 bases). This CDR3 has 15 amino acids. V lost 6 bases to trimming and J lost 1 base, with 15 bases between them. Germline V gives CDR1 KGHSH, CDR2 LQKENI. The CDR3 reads CASSPGGGPQETQYF. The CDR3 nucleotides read TGTGCCAGCTCCCCCGGTGGAGGGCCCCAAGAGACCCAGTACTTC.

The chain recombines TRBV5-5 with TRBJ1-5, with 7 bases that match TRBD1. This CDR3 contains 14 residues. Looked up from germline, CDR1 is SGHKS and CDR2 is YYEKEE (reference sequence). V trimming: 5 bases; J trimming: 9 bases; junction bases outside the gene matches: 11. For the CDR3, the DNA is TGTGCCAGCAGTATTGGACAGGCGGTGGGGCCCCAGCATTTT. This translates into CASSIGQAVGPQHF.

For the CDR3, the DNA is TGTGCCAGCAGCTTGTTCGGGTTTGGAAACACCATATATTTT. Translation gives CASSLFGFGNTIYF. The genes are TRBV5-6 and TRBJ1-3; D is unresolved. Germline CDR1 and CDR2: SGHDT and YYEEEE. V gave up 1 base and J gave up 3 bases, with 8 bases separating them. The CDR3 loop spans 14 amino acids.